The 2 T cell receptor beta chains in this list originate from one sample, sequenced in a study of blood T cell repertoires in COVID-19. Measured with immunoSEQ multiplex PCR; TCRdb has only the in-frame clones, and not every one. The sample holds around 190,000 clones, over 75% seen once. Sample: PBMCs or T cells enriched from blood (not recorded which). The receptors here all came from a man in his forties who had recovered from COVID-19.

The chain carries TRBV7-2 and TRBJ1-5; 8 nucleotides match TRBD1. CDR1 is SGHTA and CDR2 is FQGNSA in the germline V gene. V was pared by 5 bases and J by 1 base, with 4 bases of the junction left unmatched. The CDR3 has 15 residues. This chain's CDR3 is CASSPRQGSNQPQHF. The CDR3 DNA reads TGTGCCAGCAGCCCGCGACAGGGGAGCAATCAGCCCCAGCATTTT. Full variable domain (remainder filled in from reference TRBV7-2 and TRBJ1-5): GAGVSQSPSNKVTEKGKDVELRCDPISGHTALYWYRQSLGQGLEFLIYFQGNSAPDKSGLPSDRFSAERTGGSVSTLTIQRTQQEDSAVYLCASSPRQGSNQPQHFGDGTRLSIL.

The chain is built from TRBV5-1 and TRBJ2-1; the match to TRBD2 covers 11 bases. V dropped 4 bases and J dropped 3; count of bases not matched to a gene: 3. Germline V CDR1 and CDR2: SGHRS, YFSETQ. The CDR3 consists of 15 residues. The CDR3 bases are TGCGCCAGCAGCCCTACTAGCGGGGGCTACAATGAGCAGTTCTTC. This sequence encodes CASSPTSGGYNEQFF.